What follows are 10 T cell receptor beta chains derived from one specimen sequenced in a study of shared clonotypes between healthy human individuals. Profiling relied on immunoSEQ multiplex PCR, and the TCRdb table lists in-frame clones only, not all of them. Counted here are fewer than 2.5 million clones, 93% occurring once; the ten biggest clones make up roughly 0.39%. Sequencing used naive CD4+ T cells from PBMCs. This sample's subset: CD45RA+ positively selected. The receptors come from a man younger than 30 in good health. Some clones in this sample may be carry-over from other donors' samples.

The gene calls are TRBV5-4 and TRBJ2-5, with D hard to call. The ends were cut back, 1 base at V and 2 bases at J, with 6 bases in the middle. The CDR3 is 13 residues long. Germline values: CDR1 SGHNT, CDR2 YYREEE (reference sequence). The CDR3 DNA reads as TGTGCCAGCAGCTTGTATGGGCAAGAGACCCAGTACTTC. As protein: CASSLYGQETQYF.

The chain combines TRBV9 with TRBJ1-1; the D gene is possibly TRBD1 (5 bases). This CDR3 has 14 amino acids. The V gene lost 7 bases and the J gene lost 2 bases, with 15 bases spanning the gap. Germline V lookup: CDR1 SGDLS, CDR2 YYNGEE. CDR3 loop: CASGGLEFNTEAFF. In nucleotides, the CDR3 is TGTGCCAGCGGGGGTTTGGAGTTTAACACTGAAGCTTTCTTT.

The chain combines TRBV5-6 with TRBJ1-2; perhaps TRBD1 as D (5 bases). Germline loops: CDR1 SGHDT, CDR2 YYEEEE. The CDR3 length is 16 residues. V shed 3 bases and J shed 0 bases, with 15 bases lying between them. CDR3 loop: CASSSPIGTANYGYTF. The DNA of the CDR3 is TGTGCCAGCAGCTCACCAATCGGGACTGCTAACTATGGCTACACCTTC.

CDR3 DNA: TGTGCCAGCAGTCTGACAGAAATTAACTATGGCTACACCTTC. The encoded protein is CASSLTEINYGYTF. The J gene is TRBJ1-2, the V gene TRBV28, with D perhaps TRBD1 (5 bases). CDR1 and CDR2 from the germline V gene are MDHEN and SYDVKM. The V end was cut by 5 bases, the J end by 1 base, with 11 bases between. This CDR3 has 14 residues.

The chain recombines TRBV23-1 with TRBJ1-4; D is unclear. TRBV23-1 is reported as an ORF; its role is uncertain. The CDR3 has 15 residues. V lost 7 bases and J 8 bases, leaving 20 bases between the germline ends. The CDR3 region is CASTGRLWVGEKLFF. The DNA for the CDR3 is TGCGCCAGCACCGGCCGTCTATGGGTCGGGGAAAAACTGTTTTTT.

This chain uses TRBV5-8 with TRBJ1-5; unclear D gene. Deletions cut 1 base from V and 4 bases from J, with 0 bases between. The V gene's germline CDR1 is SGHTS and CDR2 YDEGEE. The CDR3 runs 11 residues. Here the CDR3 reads CASSLNQPQHF. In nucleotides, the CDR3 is TGTGCCAGCAGCTTGAATCAGCCCCAGCATTTT. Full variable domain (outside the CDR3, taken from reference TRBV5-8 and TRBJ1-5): EAGVTQSPTHLIKTRGQQATLRCSPISGHTSVYWYQQALGLGLQFLLWYDEGEERNRGNFPPRFSGRQFPNYSSELNVNALELEDSALYLCASSLNQPQHFGDGTRLSIL.

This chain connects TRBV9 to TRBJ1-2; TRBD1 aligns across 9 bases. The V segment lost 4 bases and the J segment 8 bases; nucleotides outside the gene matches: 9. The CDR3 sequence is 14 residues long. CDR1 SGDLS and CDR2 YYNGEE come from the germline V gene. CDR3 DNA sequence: TGTGCCAGCAGCCCTAATACAGGGGGCCGAGGCTACACCTTC. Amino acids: CASSPNTGGRGYTF.

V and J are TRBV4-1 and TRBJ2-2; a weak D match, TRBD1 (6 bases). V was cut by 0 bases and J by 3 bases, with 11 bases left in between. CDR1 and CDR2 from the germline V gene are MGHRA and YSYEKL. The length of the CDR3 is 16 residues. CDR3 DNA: TGCGCCAGCAGCCAAGAAGGACAGACATACACCGGGGAGCTGTTTTTT. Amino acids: CASSQEGQTYTGELFF.

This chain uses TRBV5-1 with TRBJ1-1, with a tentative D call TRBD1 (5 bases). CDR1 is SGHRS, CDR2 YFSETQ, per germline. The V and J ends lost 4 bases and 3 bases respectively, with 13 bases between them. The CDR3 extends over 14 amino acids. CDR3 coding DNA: TGCGCCAGCAGCCAAGTCGGGGGAGACACTGAAGCTTTCTTT. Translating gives CASSQVGGDTEAFF.

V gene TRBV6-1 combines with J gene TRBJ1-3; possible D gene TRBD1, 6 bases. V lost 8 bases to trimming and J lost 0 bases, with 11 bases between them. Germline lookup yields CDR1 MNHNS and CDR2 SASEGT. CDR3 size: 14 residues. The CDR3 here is CASGVTGSGNTIYF. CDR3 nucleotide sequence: TGTGCCAGCGGGGTGACAGGCTCTGGAAACACCATATATTTT.